This TCR beta chain was sequenced in a study of T cell changes during pregnancy in multiple sclerosis. The assay was immunoSEQ multiplex PCR, and TCRdb's table has in-frame clones only and misses some. The data hold more than 90,000 clones, with 92% observed a single time. This TCR was recovered from a female donor with multiple sclerosis, enrolled in a pregnancy study. The source material was peripheral blood, sampled in the first trimester of pregnancy.

DNA of the CDR3: TGTGCCAGCAGCGTAGTCCCTAGCGAGTACAATGAGCAGTTCTTC. Translating it yields CASSVVPSEYNEQFF. The V call is TRBV9, the J call TRBJ2-1; D is perhaps TRBD2 (6 bases). Germline CDR1 and CDR2: SGDLS and YYNGEE. The CDR3 is made up of 15 amino acids. V lost 0 bases and J 4 bases, leaving 11 bases between the germline ends.